These 8 T cell receptor beta chains share one sample of origin, sequenced in a study of Ad26.COV2.S vaccination and SARS-CoV-2 variants. Data came from immunoSEQ multiplex PCR; TCRdb stores just in-frame clones and leaves some out. The sample includes 360,000 or so clones, around 87% of them seen just once. Sample treatment: roughly 18 received Ad26.COV2.S at low or high dose, single or two shots; five or six received placebo; per-sample allocation not given. Each sample was drawn 63 days after the first injection (of vaccine or placebo). The sample consisted of peripheral blood, taken in a trial of Ad26.COV2.S vaccine versus placebo. Source of these receptors: a person aged 18-60 years who received the Ad26.COV2.S COVID-19 vaccine or a placebo.

The chain links TRBV4-1 to TRBJ1-1, with 8 positions matching TRBD1. CDR3 length: 17 residues. The V segment lost 3 bases and the J segment 0 bases; nucleotides outside the gene matches: 9. CDR1 is MGHRA and CDR2 is YSYEKL in the germline V gene. DNA for the CDR3: TGCGCCAGCAGCCAGCTTGGACAGGGAGGTTTGAACACTGAAGCTTTCTTT. Protein sequence: CASSQLGQGGLNTEAFF.

The J gene is TRBJ1-1, the V gene TRBV7-3; 9 bases align to TRBD1. V gave up 4 bases and J gave up 3 bases; unmatched junction bases: 6. CDR3 length equals 15 residues. The germline gives CDR1 SGHTA, CDR2 FQGTGA. CDR3 coding DNA: TGTGCCAGCAGCTGGGGGACAGGGAGGGACACTGAAGCTTTCTTT. Translated, it gives CASSWGTGRDTEAFF.

This clone has just one count. DNA of the CDR3: TGTGCCAGTGGACAGGGCGTCTCCTACGAGCAGTACTTC. Its protein product is CASGQGVSYEQYF. The chain is built from TRBV12-3 or TRBV12-4 and TRBJ2-7, with 8 bases matching TRBD1. V lost 9 bases to trimming and J lost 0 bases; unmatched junction nucleotides: 4. The CDR3 is made up of 13 amino acids.

The chain joins TRBV29-1 to TRBJ1-2, with 8 bases identical to TRBD1. CDR3 length: 12 residues. Germline CDR1 and CDR2: SQVTM and ANQGSEA. The V and J ends lost 7 bases and 4 bases, in that order; junction bases with no gene match: 5. The CDR3 nucleotides are TGCAGCGCAGACGACAGGGGCTATGGCTACACCTTC. This gives the protein CSADDRGYGYTF. Variable domain in full (rest from reference TRBV29-1 and TRBJ1-2): SAVISQKPSRDICQRGTSLTIQCQVDSQVTMMFWYRQQPGQSLTLIATANQGSEATYESGFVIDKFPISRPNLTFSTLTVSNMSPEDSSIYLCSADDRGYGYTFGSGTRLTVV.

This clone was seen only once. The chain uses TRBV20-1 and TRBJ1-5; D perhaps matches TRBD1 (5 bases). Per germline, CDR1 DFQATT and CDR2 SNEGSKA (reference sequence). CDR3 length equals 14 residues. Trimming removed 3 bases at V and 1 base at J, with 10 bases between. CDR3 nucleotides: TGCAGTGCTAGTGGGGGTCAGAGCAATCAGCCCCAGCATTTT. Translated: CSASGGQSNQPQHF.

The rearrangement joins TRBV11-3 to TRBJ2-3, with D possibly being TRBD2 (6 bases). V was shortened by 1 base and J by 2 bases, with 7 bases between the two germline ends. CDR1 and CDR2 (germline): SGHNT, YENEEA. The CDR3 runs to 14 residues. The CDR3 coding sequence is TGTGCCAGCAGCTTAGGGGGACTCACAGATACGCAGTATTTT. Its protein product is CASSLGGLTDTQYF.

The gene calls are TRBV20-1 and TRBJ1-5; a possible D gene is TRBD1 (6 bases). The CDR3 spans 14 residues. Germline V gene lookup returns CDR1 DFQATT and CDR2 SNEGSKA (reference sequence). Trimming stripped 3 bases from V and 2 bases from J, with 11 bases between. The CDR3 reads CSASRGRGNQPQHF. The DNA for the CDR3 is TGCAGTGCTAGTCGGGGGCGCGGCAATCAGCCCCAGCATTTT.

The chain combines TRBV30 with TRBJ1-6; D unclear. V was clipped by 2 bases and J by 14 bases, with 10 bases between them. The germline CDR1 and CDR2 sequences are GTSNPN and SVGIG (reference sequence). This CDR3 comprises 11 residues. The CDR3 region is CAWSSDLTLHF. The DNA for the CDR3 is TGTGCCTGGAGTTCGGACCTCACCCTCCACTTT.